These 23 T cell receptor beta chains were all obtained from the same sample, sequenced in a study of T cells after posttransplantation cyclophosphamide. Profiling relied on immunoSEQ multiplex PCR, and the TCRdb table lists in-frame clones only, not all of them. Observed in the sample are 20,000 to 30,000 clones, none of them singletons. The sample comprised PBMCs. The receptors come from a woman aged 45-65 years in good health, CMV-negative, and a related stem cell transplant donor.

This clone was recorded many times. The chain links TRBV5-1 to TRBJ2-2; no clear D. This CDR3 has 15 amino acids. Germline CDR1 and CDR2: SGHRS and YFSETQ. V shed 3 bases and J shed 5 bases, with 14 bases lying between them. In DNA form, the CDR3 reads TGCGCCAGCAGCTATACTGGGCTCGGAACCGGGGAGCTGTTTTTT. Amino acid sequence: CASSYTGLGTGELFF.

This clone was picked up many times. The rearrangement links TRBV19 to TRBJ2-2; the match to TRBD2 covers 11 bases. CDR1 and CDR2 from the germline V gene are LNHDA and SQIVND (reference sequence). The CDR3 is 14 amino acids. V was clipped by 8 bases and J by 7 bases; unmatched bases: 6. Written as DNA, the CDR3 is TGTGCCAGTCGACTAGCGGGATCCCACGGGGAGCTGTTTTTT. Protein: CASRLAGSHGELFF.

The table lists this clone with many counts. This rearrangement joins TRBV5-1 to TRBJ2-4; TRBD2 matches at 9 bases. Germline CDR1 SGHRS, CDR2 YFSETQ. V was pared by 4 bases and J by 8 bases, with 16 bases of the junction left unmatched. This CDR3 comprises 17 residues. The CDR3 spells CASSPLAGVNIAHIQYF. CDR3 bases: TGCGCCAGCAGCCCCTTAGCGGGAGTAAATATTGCTCACATTCAGTACTTC.

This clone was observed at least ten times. Here the CDR3 reads CASSLRQGSQHF. In DNA, the CDR3 is TGTGCCAGCAGTCTCCGACAGGGTTCCCAGCATTTT. The chain has TRBV28 and TRBJ1-5, with TRBD1 matching over 7 bases. V lost 5 bases and J lost 11; bases outside the gene matches: 6. The CDR3 is 12 residues long. Germline CDR1 reads MDHEN; CDR2 reads SYDVKM.

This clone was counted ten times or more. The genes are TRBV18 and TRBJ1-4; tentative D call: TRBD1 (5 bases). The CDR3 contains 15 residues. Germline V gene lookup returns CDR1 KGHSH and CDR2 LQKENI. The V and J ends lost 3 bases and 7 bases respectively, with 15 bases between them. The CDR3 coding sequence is TGTGCCAGCTCACCTAGCAGGGCTATCGGTGAAAAACTGTTTTTT. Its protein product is CASSPSRAIGEKLFF.

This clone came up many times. The CDR3 sequence is CASSFTLAGEYEQYF. CDR3 nucleotides: TGTGCCAGCAGCTTTACACTAGCGGGGGAATACGAGCAGTACTTC. V and J are TRBV7-9 and TRBJ2-7; 11 bases are shared with TRBD2. CDR1 is SEHNR and CDR2 is FQNEAQ in the germline V gene (reference sequence). CDR3 size: 15 residues. V was pared by 3 bases and J by 4 bases, with 5 bases of the junction left unmatched.

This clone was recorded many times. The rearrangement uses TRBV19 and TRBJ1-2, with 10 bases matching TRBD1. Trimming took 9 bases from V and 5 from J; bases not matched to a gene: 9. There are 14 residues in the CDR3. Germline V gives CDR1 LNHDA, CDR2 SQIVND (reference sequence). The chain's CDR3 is CASQSSGQGYGYTF. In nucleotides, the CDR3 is TGTGCCAGCCAATCTTCGGGACAGGGGTATGGCTACACCTTC.

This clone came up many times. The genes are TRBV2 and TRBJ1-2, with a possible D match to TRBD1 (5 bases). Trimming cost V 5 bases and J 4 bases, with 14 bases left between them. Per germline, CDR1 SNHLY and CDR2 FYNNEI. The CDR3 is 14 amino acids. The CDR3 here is CASSPGGEGYGYTF. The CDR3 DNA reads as TGTGCCAGCAGTCCTGGGGGGGAAGGCTATGGCTACACCTTC.

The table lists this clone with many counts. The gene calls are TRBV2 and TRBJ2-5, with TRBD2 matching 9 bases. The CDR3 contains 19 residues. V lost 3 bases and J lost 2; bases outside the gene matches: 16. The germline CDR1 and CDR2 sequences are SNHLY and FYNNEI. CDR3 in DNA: TGTGCCAGCAGTGACTTTGGCGGGAGGGCCTATCGTGGTCAAGAGACCCAGTACTTC. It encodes CASSDFGGRAYRGQETQYF.

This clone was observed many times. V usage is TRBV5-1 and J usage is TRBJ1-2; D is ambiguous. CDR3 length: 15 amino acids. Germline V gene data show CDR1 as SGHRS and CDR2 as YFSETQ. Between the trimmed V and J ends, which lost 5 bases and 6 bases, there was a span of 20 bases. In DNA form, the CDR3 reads TGCGCCAGCAGAGATGACGGACTCCCCTTCAATGGCTACACCTTC. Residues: CASRDDGLPFNGYTF. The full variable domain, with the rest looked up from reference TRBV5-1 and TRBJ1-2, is KAGVTQTPRYLIKTRGQQVTLSCSPISGHRSVSWYQQTPGQGLQFLFEYFSETQRNKGNFPGRFSGRQFSNSRSEMNVSTLELGDSALYLCASRDDGLPFNGYTFGSGTRLTVV.

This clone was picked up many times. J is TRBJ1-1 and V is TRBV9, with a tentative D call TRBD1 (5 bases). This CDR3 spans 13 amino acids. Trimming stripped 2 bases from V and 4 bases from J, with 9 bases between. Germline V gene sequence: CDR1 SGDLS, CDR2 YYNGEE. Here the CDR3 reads CASSVGRGTEAFF. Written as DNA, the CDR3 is TGTGCCAGCAGCGTGGGGAGGGGCACTGAAGCTTTCTTT.

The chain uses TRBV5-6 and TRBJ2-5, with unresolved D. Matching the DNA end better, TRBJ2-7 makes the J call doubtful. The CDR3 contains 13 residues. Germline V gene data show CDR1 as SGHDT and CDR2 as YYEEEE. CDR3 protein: CASSLRRNYEQYF. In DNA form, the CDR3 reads TGTGCCAGCAGTCTTCGACGGAACTACGAGCAGTACTTC.

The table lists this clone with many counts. In DNA, the CDR3 is TGCGCCAGCAGCTTCCCTAGCGTCGCCGGGGAGCTGTTTTTT. It translates to CASSFPSVAGELFF. The rearrangement joins TRBV5-1 to TRBJ2-2, with a possible D match to TRBD2 (6 bases). From germline, CDR1 is SGHRS and CDR2 YFSETQ. This CDR3 spans 14 amino acids. Trimming took off 2 bases at V and 6 bases at J, with 11 bases between the two ends. The full variable domain, with the rest looked up from reference TRBV5-1 and TRBJ2-2, is KAGVTQTPRYLIKTRGQQVTLSCSPISGHRSVSWYQQTPGQGLQFLFEYFSETQRNKGNFPGRFSGRQFSNSRSEMNVSTLELGDSALYLCASSFPSVAGELFFGEGSRLTVL.

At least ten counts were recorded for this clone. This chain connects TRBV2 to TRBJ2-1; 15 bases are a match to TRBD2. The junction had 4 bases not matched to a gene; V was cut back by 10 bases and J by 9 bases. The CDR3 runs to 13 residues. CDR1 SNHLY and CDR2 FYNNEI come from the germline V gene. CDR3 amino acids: CATTGLAGGEQFF. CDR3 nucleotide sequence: TGTGCCACCACGGGACTAGCGGGAGGTGAGCAGTTCTTC.

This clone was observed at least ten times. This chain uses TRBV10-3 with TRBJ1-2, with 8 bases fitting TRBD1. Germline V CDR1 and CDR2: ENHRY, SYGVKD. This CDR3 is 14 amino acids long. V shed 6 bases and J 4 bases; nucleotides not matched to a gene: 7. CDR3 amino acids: CAIRQGEASYGYTF. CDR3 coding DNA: TGTGCCATCAGACAGGGGGAAGCGTCCTATGGCTACACCTTC.

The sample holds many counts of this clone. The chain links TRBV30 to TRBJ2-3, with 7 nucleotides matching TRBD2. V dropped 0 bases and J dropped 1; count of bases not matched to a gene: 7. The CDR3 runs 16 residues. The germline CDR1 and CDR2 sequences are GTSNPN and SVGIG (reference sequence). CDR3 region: CAWSVTAGEGTDTQYF. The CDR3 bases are TGTGCCTGGAGTGTAACCGCGGGAGAGGGCACAGATACGCAGTATTTT.

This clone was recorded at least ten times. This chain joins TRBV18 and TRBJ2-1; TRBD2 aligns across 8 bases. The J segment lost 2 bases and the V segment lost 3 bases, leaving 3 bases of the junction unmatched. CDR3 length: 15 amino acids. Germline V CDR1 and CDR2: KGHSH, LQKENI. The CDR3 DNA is TGTGCCAGCTCACCGGGACTAGTCGCCTACAATGAGCAGTTCTTC. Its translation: CASSPGLVAYNEQFF.

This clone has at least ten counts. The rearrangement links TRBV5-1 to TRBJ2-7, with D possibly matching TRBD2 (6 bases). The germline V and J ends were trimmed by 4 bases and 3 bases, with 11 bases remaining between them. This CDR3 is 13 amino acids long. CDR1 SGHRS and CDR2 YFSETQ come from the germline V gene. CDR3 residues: CASSQGLLYEQYF. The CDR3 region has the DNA TGCGCCAGCAGCCAGGGACTTCTCTACGAGCAGTACTTC.

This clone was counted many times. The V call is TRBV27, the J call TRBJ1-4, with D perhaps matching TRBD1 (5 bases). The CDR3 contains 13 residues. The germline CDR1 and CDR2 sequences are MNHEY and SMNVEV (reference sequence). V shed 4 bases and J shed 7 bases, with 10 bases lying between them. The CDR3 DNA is TGTGCCAGCAGTTCCAGGGAGGGTGAAAAACTGTTTTTT. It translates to CASSSREGEKLFF.

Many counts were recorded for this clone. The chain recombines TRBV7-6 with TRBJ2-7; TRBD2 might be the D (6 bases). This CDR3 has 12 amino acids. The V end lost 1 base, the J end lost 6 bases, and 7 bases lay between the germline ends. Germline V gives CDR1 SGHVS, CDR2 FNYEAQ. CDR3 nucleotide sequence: TGTGCCAGCAGCTTAGGGGGGGTCGAGCAGTACTTC. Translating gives CASSLGGVEQYF.

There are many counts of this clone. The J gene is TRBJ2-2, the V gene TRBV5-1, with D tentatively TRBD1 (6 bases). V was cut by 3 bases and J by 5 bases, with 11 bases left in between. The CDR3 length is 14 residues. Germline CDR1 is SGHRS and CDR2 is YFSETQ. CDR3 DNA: TGCGCCAGCAGCTCCCTTAGGGGGACCGGGGAGCTGTTTTTT. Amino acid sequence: CASSSLRGTGELFF.

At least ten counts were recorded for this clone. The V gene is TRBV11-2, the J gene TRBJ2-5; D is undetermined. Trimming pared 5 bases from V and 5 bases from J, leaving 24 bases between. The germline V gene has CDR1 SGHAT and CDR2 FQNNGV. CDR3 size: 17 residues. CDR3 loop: CASSPYSQWARMETQYF. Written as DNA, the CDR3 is TGTGCCAGCAGCCCGTACTCCCAATGGGCAAGGATGGAGACCCAGTACTTC.

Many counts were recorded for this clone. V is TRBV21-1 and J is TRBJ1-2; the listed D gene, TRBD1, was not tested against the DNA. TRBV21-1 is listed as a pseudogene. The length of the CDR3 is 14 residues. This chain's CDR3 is CASIHGQGWYGYTF. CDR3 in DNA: TGTGCCAGCATCCATGGACAGGGTTGGTATGGCTACACCTTC.